Shown below are 10 T cell receptor beta chains from a single sample sequenced in a study of beta chain features in type 1 diabetes. Their antigens are not known. Points from the study as a whole: All four CD4+ subsets of Type 1 diabetes patients contained TCRB CDR3s that were moderately but significantly shorter.

Since all of the isolated RNA was reverse transcribed, expressed TCRB transcripts were what got sequenced. Method: immunoSEQ multiplex PCR; TCRdb's copy keeps in-frame clones and lacks some. The repertoire has roughly 300,000 clones, over 7% of them found once; the top ten carry around 1%. Source material: central memory CD4+ T cells from blood. These receptors originate from a man aged 30 to 45 with type 1 diabetes.

The chain combines TRBV7-2 with TRBJ2-7, with D hard to call. The CDR3 is made up of 11 amino acids. Germline CDR1 SGHTA, CDR2 FQGNSA. Trimming removed 1 base from V and 6 bases from J, with 4 bases in between. CDR3 residues: CASSLDTEQYF. CDR3 nucleotides: TGTGCCAGCAGCTTAGATACCGAGCAGTACTTC.

Written as DNA, the CDR3 is TGTGCCAGCAGCCTTACGTGGGGGTCTGGAAACACCATATATTTT. Translating it yields CASSLTWGSGNTIYF. The chain combines TRBV6-5 with TRBJ1-3; D perhaps matches TRBD1 (5 bases). The germline V and J ends were trimmed by 6 bases and 1 base, with 13 bases remaining between them. The CDR3 sequence is 15 residues long. Looked up from germline, CDR1 is MNHEY and CDR2 is SVGAGI.

The chain has TRBV7-9 and TRBJ2-7; 7 bases match TRBD1. CDR1 SEHNR and CDR2 FQNEAQ come from the germline V gene (reference sequence). Trimming took 5 bases from V and 6 from J; bases not matched to a gene: 7. The CDR3 covers 13 residues. CDR3 DNA sequence: TGTGCCAGCAGCCCACCATGGACAGGCGAGCAGTACTTC. This encodes CASSPPWTGEQYF.

This clone came up many times. The chain is built from TRBV18 and TRBJ2-2, with D possibly matching TRBD1 (5 bases). CDR1 is KGHSH, CDR2 LQKENI, per germline. V dropped 3 bases and J dropped 0 bases, with 11 bases sitting between them. CDR3 length: 16 residues. This CDR3 reads CASSPLGAPNTGELFF. CDR3 nucleotides: TGTGCCAGCTCACCGCTTGGGGCCCCGAACACCGGGGAGCTGTTTTTT.

In DNA form, the CDR3 reads TGCGCCAGCAGCTGGACTAGCGGGGGGGCCGTTGATACGCAGTATTTT. Translating it yields CASSWTSGGAVDTQYF. The chain is built from TRBV5-1 and TRBJ2-3; 15 bases agree with TRBD2. The trim removed 3 bases at V and 6 bases at J, leaving 5 bases unmatched. The V gene's germline CDR1 is SGHRS and CDR2 YFSETQ. This CDR3 contains 16 residues.

This chain connects TRBV7-2 to TRBJ2-4, with 9 bases identical to TRBD2. Trimming at V came to 1 base and at J to 3 bases, leaving 4 bases not matched to a gene. In germline, CDR1 is SGHTA, CDR2 FQGNSA. The CDR3 is 16 residues long. CDR3 bases: TGTGCCAGCAGCTTAGTGGCGGGGGGGAGCAAAAACATTCAGTACTTC. It translates to CASSLVAGGSKNIQYF.

V usage is TRBV7-2 and J usage is TRBJ2-7; unclear D gene. Between the trimmed V and J ends, which lost 5 bases and 3 bases, there was a span of 14 bases. CDR1 and CDR2 from the germline V gene are SGHTA and FQGNSA. The CDR3 sequence is 14 residues long. CDR3 in amino acids: CASSPAGMGYEQYF. The CDR3 DNA reads TGTGCCAGCAGCCCCGCCGGCATGGGCTACGAGCAGTACTTC.

The J gene is TRBJ2-5, the V gene TRBV2; 13 bases map to TRBD2. After removal of 4 bases from V and 8 bases from J, the junction contained 1 base not matched to a gene. Germline values: CDR1 SNHLY, CDR2 FYNNEI. The CDR3 length is 13 residues. The CDR3 reads CASSGTSGGTQYF. In nucleotides, the CDR3 is TGTGCCAGCAGTGGGACTAGCGGGGGAACCCAGTACTTC. Variable domain in full (rest from reference TRBV2 and TRBJ2-5): EPEVTQTPSHQVTQMGQEVILRCVPISNHLYFYWYRQILGQKVEFLVSFYNNEISEKSEIFDDQFSVERPDGSNFTLKIRSTKLEDSAMYFCASSGTSGGTQYFGPGTRLLVL.

The genes are TRBV10-3 and TRBJ2-6; 11 bases are shared with TRBD2. Losses at the gene ends were 3 bases for V and 0 bases for J; bases not matched to a gene: 1. The CDR3 spans 17 residues. The germline V gene has CDR1 ENHRY and CDR2 SYGVKD. The CDR3 sequence is CAISELAGVSGANVLTF. As DNA, the CDR3 is TGTGCCATCAGTGAACTAGCGGGGGTCTCTGGGGCCAACGTCCTGACTTTC.

This clone was found a few times. Other nucleotide sequences from this sample produce the same CDR3. The chain links TRBV7-2 to TRBJ1-1, with D perhaps matching TRBD1 (6 bases). There are 14 residues in the CDR3. Per the germline V gene, CDR1 is SGHTA and CDR2 is FQGNSA. V gave up 3 bases and J gave up 0 bases, with 8 bases separating them. The CDR3 DNA sequence: TGTGCCAGCAGCTTTGGGACACTGAACACTGAAGCTTTCTTT. Its protein is CASSFGTLNTEAFF.